These T cell receptor beta chains were read from a single sample in a study of blood T cell repertoires in COVID-19. TCRdb keeps only in-frame clones here, not all; method: immunoSEQ multiplex PCR. The data show 150,000 or so clones, 80% to 90% seen once. The specimen was peripheral blood. These receptors were collected from a middle-aged man who had recovered from COVID-19. CDR3s include the opening cysteine and the closing phenylalanine or tryptophan. The order of the fields is D gene, J gene, V gene, CDR3 protein. A D gene is named only where the DNA matches it firmly.

>-|TRBJ2-7|TRBV27
CASSLSPTTSYEQYF
>TRBD2|TRBJ2-5|TRBV27
CASRPAASWGGETQYF
>TRBD1|TRBJ1-1|TRBV5-6
CASSLVVTGEGVNTEAFF
>TRBD2|TRBJ2-1|TRBV29-1
CSVVGLAGAAQFF
>TRBD1|TRBJ2-7|TRBV5-1
CASSWDSSPYEQYF
>-|TRBJ2-5|TRBV25-1
CASSEYGGQWETQYF
>-|TRBJ2-4|TRBV6-2/TRBV6-3
CASSYDSRWVAKNIQYF
>-|TRBJ2-7|TRBV7-2
CASSSGSWNEQYF
>-|TRBJ2-7|TRBV11-2
CASSEASSYEQYF
>TRBD1|TRBJ2-1|TRBV19
CASSKGGDRVNNEQFF
>-|TRBJ2-1|TRBV9
CASSVAAGREDEQFF
>-|TRBJ1-6|TRBV28
CASSLSSSPLHF
>TRBD1|TRBJ1-4|TRBV19
CASYRGTASTNEKLFF
>-|TRBJ2-7|TRBV7-2
CASRNTPGILSYEQYF
>TRBD2|TRBJ2-7|TRBV3-1/TRBV3-2
CASSPGTSGFFYEQYF
>-|TRBJ2-3|TRBV7-9
CASSAWTGTDTQYF
>-|TRBJ2-7|TRBV9
CASSVEGLSYEQYF
>-|TRBJ1-2|TRBV6-2/TRBV6-3
CASSYTQGYGYTF
>TRBD1|TRBJ1-6|TRBV25-1
CASSEDRLNSPLHF
>-|TRBJ2-5|TRBV4-2
CASSEGGQETQYF
>-|TRBJ1-3|TRBV30
CAWSVRRAGNTIYF
>-|TRBJ1-2|TRBV3-1/TRBV3-2
CASSRTQGNGYTF
>-|TRBJ1-2|TRBV3-1/TRBV3-2
CASSQGGARYGYTF
>TRBD2|TRBJ2-7|TRBV6-5
CASSYREGSGYEQYF
>-|TRBJ1-4|TRBV18
CASSPALPRVTNEKLFF
>TRBD2|TRBJ2-1|TRBV9
CASSVDSSGGTNEQFF
>TRBD1|TRBJ2-7|TRBV4-2
CASSQDLGTGVYEQYF
>TRBD1|TRBJ2-3|TRBV11-3
CASSLRQGIVTDTQYF
>TRBD1|TRBJ2-7|TRBV7-9
CASSRQGSSYEQYF
>TRBD2|TRBJ2-2|TRBV19
CASSIPSGRAGTGELFF
>TRBD2|TRBJ2-5|TRBV30
CAWNGGTKQETQYF
>-|TRBJ2-3|TRBV28
CASSLELGSTDTQYF
>-|TRBJ2-1|TRBV12-5
CASGAGNNEQFF
>-|TRBJ2-1|TRBV7-8
CASSLGRVNEQFF
>-|TRBJ2-7|TRBV4-1
CASSEGPGYEQYF
>TRBD1|TRBJ2-3|TRBV7-9
CASSLLFGTGSDTQYF
>-|TRBJ1-5|TRBV24-1
CATSDPPGDDSNQPQHF
>TRBD1|TRBJ1-6|TRBV6-6
CASSLPPGQYNSPLHF
>TRBD1|TRBJ1-4|TRBV19
CASSIDPEDRTKKLFF
>TRBD1|TRBJ2-7|TRBV10-3
CAIRQGAGEQYF
>-|TRBJ2-2|TRBV7-2
CASSSQIGVNTGELFF
>-|TRBJ1-3|TRBV7-9
CASSLYSSGNTIYF
>-|TRBJ1-4|TRBV5-1
CASSSGTRSEKLFF
>-|TRBJ2-1|TRBV5-1
CASSLEGDQQFF
>-|TRBJ2-1|TRBV7-9
CASSFPYSPVNNEQFF
>-|TRBJ2-2|TRBV19
CASSLNPGGRTGELFF
>-|TRBJ2-7|TRBV11-2
CASRNRTESYEQYF
>TRBD1|TRBJ2-7|TRBV10-3
CAINTDRDLKQYF
>TRBD1|TRBJ2-5|TRBV2
CASSRGRETQYF
>-|TRBJ1-1|TRBV3-1/TRBV3-2
CASSQVSFADNQAFF
>TRBD1|TRBJ2-5|TRBV2
CASSLDRVRETQYF
>TRBD1|TRBJ2-7|TRBV6-2/TRBV6-3
CASSFGQGVYEQYF